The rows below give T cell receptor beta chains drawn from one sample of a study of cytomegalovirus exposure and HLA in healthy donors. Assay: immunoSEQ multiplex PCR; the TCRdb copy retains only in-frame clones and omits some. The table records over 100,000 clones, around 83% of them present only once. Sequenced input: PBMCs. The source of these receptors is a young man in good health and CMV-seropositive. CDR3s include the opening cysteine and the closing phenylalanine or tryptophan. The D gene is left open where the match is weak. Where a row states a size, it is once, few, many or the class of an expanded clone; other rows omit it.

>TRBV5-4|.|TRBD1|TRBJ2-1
TGTGCCAGCAGCTTGAGCCAGGGGGCCTACAATGAGCAGTTCTTC
CASSLSQGAYNEQFF
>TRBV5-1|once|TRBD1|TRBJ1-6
TGCGCCAGCAGCAGAGCCCGGGACAGATTTTCACCCCTCCACTTT
CASSRARDRFSPLHF
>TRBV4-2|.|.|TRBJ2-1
TGTGCCAGCAGCCAAGGGTCCGACTACTACAATGAGCAGTTCTTC
CASSQGSDYYNEQFF
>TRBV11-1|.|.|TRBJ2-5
TGTGCCAGCAGCTTAGGGCTTCAAGAGACCCAGTACTTC
CASSLGLQETQYF
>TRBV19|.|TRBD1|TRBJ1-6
TGTGCCACCTGCCGGGACAGTGATTCACCCCTCCACTTT
CATCRDSDSPLHF
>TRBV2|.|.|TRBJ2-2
TGTGCCAGCAGCGCACAGGGAGACGGGGAGCTGTTTTTT
CASSAQGDGELFF
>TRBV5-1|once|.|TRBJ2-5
TGCGCCAGCAGTCGAACAGGGTCCCAAGAGACCCAGTACTTC
CASSRTGSQETQYF
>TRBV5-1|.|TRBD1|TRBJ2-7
TGCGCCAGCAGCGTGGACAGGGGTAGATCCTACGAGCAGTACTTC
CASSVDRGRSYEQYF
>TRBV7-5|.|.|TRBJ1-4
TGTGTCAGAAGCTCCCGGGCCCACCGGGGAAAAACTGTTTTT
CVRSSRAHRGKTVF
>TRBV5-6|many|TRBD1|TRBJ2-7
TGTGCCAGCAGCCAGGGGGTTGAGCAGTACTTC
CASSQGVEQYF
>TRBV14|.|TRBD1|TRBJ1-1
TGTGCCAGCAGCCCCAGGGGGCGCGGAGTAGAAGCTTTCTTT
CASSPRGRGVEAFF
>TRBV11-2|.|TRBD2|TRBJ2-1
TGTGCCAGCAGGCGGGGACTAGCGGTAAGGGATGAGCAGTTCTTC
CASRRGLAVRDEQFF
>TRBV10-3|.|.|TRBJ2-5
TGTGCCATCAGTGACGGGGGACACCAAGAGACCCAGTACTTC
CAISDGGHQETQYF
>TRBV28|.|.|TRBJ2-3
TGTGCCAGCAGTTACAGGGAAGAGACAGATACGCAGTATTTT
CASSYREETDTQYF
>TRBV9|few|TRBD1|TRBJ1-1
TGTGCCAGCAGCGTCAGGGGGATGAATACTGAAGCTTTCTTT
CASSVRGMNTEAFF
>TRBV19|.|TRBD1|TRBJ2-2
TGTGCCAGTAGTATACGGACAGGGCGGAACACCGGGGAGCTGTTTTTT
CASSIRTGRNTGELFF
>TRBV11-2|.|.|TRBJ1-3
TGTGCCAGCAGCTTAGACCCCTCTTCCGGGGGGGTACGAAACACCATATATTTT
CASSLDPSSGGVRNTIYF
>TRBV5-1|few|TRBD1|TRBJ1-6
TGCGCCAGCAGCTTACGGGGACAGGGCGATTCACCCCTCCACTTT
CASSLRGQGDSPLHF
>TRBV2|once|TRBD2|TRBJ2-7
TGTGCCAGCGGGGGACTAGCGGGGCCCTACGAGCAGTACTTC
CASGGLAGPYEQYF
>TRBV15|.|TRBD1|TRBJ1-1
TGTGCCACTAGAGAGAACAGGGGCGGGACTGAAGCTTTCTTT
CATRENRGGTEAFF
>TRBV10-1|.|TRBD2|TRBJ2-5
TGCGCCAGCAGGTCTAGCGGGAAAGAGACCCAGTACTTC
CASRSSGKETQYF
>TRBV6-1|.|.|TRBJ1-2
TGTGCCAGCAGTGAAGCGAGGCGGGGACATGGCTACACCTTC
CASSEARRGHGYTF
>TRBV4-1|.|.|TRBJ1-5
TGCGCCAGCAGCCAAGGGGGGGGGAGGGGCGGCAATCAGCCCCAGCATTTT
CASSQGGGRGGNQPQHF
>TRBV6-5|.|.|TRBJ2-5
TGTGCCAGCAGTTACGGAGATTTAGAGACCCAGTACTTC
CASSYGDLETQYF
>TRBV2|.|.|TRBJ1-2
TGTGCCAGCAAAGACTCGAGGACCTCAGCGGGCTATGGCTACACCTTC
CASKDSRTSAGYGYTF
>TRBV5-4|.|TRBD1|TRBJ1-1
TGTGCCAGCAGCCCCCAGGGGGGACGGATGAACACTGAAGCTTTCTTT
CASSPQGGRMNTEAFF
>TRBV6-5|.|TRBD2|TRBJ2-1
TGTGCCAGCAGTTTCGGACTAGCGGGAGTGGATGAGCAGTTCTTC
CASSFGLAGVDEQFF